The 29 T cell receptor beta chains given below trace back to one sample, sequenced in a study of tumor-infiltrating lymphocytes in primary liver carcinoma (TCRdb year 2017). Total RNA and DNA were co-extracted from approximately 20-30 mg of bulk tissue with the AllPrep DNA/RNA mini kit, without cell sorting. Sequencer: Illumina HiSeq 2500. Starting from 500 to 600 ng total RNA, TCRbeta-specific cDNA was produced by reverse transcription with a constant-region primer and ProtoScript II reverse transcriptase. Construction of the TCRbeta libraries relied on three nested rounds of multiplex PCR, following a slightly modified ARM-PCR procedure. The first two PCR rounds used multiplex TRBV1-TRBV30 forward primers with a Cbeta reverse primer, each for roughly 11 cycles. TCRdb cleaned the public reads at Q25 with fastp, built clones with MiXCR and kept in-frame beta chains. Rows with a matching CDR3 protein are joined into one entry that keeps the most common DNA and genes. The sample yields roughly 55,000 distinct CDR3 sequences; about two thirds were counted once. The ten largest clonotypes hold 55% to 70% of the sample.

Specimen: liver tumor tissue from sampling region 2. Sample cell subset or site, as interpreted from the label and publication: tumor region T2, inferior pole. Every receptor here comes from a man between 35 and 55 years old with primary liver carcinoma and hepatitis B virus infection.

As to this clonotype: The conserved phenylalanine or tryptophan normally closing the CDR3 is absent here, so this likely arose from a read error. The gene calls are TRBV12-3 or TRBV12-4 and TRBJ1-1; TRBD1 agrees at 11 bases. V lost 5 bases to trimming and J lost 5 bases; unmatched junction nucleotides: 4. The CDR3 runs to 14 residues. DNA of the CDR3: TGTGCCAGCAGTATCGGGACAGGGGGAACTGAAGCTTTCCCT. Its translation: CASSIGTGGTEAFP.

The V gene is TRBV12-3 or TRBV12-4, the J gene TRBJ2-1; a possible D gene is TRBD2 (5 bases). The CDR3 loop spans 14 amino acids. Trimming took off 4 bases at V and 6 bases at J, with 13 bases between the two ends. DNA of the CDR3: TGTGCCAGCAGTTCTGCGGGTGGCTTCAATGAGCAGTTCTTC. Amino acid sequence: CASSSAGGFNEQFF.

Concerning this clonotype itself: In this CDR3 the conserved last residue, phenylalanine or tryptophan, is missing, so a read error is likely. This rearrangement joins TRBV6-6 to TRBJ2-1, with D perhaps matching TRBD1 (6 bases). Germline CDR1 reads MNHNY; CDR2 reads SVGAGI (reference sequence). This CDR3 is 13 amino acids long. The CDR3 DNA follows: TGTGCCAGCAGGAGGGACACCTACAATAAGCAGTTCTTA. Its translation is CASRRDTYNKQFL.

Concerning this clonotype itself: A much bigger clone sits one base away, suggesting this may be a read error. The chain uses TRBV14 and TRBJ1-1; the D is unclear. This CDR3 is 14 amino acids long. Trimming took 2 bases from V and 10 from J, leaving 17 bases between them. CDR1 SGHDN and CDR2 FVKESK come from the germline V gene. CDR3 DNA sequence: TGTGCCAGCAGCCAAATGGGAGTGCCGCTGGCAGCTTTCTTT. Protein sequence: CASSQMGVPLAAFF.

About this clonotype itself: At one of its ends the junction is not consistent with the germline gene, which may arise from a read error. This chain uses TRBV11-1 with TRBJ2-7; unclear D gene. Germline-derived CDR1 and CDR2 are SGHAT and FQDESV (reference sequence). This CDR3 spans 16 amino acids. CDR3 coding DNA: TGTGCTAGCAGCACAAGAGGTTCTTTCAGCCTCTACGAGCAGTACTTC. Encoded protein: CASSTRGSFSLYEQYF.

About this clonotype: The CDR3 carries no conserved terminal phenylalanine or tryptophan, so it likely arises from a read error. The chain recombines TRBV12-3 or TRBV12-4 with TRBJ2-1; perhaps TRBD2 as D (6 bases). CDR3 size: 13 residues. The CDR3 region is CASGLAAYSEQFL. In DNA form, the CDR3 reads TGTGCCAGCGGCTTAGCGGCATACAGTGAGCAGTTCTTA.

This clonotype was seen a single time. CDR3 nucleotides: TGCAGCTCCGCGGGGGGGTCAAACACTGAAGCTTTCTTT. It specifies CSSAGGSNTEAFF. The rearrangement links TRBV29-1 to TRBJ1-1; weak D call: TRBD1 (5 bases). The V end was cut by 8 bases, the J end by 2 bases, with 15 bases between. The CDR3 is 13 amino acids. Per germline, CDR1 SQVTM and CDR2 ANQGSEA.

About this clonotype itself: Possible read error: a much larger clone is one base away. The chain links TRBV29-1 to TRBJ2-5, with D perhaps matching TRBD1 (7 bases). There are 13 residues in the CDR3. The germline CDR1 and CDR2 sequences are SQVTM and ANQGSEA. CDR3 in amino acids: CNVSSRGRETQYF. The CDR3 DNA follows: TGCAACGTTTCATCCAGGGGGAGGGAGACCCAGTACTTC.

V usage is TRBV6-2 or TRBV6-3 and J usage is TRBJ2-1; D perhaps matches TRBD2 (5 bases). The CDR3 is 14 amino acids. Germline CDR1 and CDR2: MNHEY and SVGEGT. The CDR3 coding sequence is TGTCCCACAAACCCCTGGACTTACTACAATGAGCAGTTCTTC. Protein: CPTNPWTYYNEQFF.

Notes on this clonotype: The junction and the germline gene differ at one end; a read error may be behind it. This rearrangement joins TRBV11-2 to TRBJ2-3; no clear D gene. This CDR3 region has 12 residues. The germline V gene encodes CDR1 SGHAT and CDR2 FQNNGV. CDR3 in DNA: TGTGCCAGCAGCGCCAGCACAGATATGCACTACTTT. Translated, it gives CASSASTDMHYF.

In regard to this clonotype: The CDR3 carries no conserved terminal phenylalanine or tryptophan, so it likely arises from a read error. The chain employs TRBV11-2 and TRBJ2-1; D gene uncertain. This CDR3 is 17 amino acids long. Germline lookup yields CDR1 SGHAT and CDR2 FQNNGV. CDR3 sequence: CTSILVGLSSSYNEQFL. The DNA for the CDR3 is TGTACCAGCATCTTAGTCGGTCTCTCGAGCTCCTACAATGAGCAGTTCCTC.

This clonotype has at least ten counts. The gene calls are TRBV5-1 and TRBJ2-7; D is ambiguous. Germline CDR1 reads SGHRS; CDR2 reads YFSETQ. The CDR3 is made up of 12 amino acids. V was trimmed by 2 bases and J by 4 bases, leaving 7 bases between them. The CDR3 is CASSFWGYEQYF. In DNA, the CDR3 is TGCGCCAGCAGCTTTTGGGGTTACGAGCAGTACTTC.

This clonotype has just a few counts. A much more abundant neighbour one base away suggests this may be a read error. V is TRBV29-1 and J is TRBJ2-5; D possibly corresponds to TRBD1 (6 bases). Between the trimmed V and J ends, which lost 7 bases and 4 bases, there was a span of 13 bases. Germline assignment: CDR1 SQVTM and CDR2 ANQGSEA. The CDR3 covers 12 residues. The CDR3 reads CSGVDSGETQYF. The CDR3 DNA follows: TGCAGCGGTGTGGACAGTGGAGAGACCCAGTACTTC.

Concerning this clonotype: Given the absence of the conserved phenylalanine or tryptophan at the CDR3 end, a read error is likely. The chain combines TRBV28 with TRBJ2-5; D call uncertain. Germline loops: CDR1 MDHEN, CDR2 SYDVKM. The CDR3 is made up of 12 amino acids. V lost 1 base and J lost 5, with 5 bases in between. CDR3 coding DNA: TGTGCCAGCAGTTTATCTTTGGAGACCCAGTACCTC. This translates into CASSLSLETQYL.

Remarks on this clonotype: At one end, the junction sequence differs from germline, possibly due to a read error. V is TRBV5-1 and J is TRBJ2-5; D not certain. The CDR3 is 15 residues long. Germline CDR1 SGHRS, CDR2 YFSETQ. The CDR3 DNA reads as TGCGCCAGCGGCTTCCCTGGGCGGAACCAAGAGACCCAGTACTTC. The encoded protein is CASGFPGRNQETQYF.

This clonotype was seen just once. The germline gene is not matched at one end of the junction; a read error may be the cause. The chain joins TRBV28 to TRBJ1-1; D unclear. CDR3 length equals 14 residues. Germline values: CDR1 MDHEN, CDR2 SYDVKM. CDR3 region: CASGLYGLKTEAFF. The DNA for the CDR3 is TGTGCCAGCGGTTTATACGGACTGAAAACTGAAGCTTTCTTT.

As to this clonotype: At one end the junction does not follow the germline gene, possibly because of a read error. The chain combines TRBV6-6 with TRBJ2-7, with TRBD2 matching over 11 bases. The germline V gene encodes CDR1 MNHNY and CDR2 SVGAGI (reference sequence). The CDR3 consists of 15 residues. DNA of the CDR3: TGTGCCAGCGGTTACGGGGCTAGCGGGAGGTACGAGCAGTATTTC. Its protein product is CASGYGASGRYEQYF.

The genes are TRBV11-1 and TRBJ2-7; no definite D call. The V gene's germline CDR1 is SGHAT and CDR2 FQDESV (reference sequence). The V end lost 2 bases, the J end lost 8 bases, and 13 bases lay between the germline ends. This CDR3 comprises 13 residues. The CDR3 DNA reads TGTGCCAGCAGCTTAAACGCTTTCGACAAGCAGTACTTC. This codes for CASSLNAFDKQYF. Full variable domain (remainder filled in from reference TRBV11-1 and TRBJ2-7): EAEVAQSPRYKITEKSQAVAFWCDPISGHATLYWYRQILGQGPELLVQFQDESVVDDSQLPKDRFSAERLKGVDSTLKIQPAELGDSAMYLCASSLNAFDKQYFGPGTRLTVT.

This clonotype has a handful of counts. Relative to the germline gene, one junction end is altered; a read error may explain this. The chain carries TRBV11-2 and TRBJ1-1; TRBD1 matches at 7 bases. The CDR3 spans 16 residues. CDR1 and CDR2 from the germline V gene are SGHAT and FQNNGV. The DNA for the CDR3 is TGCGCCGGCAGTCCATCCAGGGGGTTGGTGAACACTGAAGCTTTCTTT. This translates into CAGSPSRGLVNTEAFF. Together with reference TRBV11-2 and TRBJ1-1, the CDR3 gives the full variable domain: EAGVAQSPRYKIIEKRQSVAFWCNPISGHATLYWYQQILGQGPKLLIQFQNNGVVDDSQLPKDRFSAERLKGVDSTLKIQPAKLEDSAVYLCAGSPSRGLVNTEAFFGQGTRLTVV.

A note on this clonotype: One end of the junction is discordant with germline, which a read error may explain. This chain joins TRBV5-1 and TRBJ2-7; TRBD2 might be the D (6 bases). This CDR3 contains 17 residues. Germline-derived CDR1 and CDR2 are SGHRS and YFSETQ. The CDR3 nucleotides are TGCGCCAGCGGCTTTGACATGGACCCGGGGGAAGGCTACGAGCAGTACTTC. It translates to CASGFDMDPGEGYEQYF.

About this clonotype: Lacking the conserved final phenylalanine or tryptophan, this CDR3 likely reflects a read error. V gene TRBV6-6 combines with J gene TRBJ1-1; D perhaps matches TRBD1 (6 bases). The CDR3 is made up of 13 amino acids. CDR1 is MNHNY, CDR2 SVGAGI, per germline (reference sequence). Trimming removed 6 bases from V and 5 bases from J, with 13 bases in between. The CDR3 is CASSIGGTTEAFI. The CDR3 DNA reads TGTGCCAGCAGCATAGGGGGGACTACTGAAGCTTTCATT.

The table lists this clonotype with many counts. The CDR3, as DNA: TGTGCCAGCAGCTTTCCTGGGACTAGCGTGACCAAAAACATTCAGTACTTC. It yields the protein CASSFPGTSVTKNIQYF. V gene TRBV11-1 combines with J gene TRBJ2-4; 10 nucleotides match TRBD2. Germline V gene lookup returns CDR1 SGHAT and CDR2 FQDESV (reference sequence). The CDR3 runs to 17 residues. Trimming took 3 bases from V and 2 from J; bases not matched to a gene: 7.

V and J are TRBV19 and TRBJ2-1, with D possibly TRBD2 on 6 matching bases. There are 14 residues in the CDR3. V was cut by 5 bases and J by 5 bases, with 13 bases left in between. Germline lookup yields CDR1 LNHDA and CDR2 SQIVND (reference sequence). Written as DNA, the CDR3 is TGTGCCAGTAGTTTGGACTCGGGGGACAATGAGCAGTTCTTC. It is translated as CASSLDSGDNEQFF.

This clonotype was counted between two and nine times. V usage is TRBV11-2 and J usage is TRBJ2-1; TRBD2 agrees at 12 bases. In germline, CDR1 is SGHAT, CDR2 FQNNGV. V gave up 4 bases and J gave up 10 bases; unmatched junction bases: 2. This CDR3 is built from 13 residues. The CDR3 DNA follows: TGTGCCAGCAGCTGGACTAGCGGGGCAGAGCAGTTCTTC. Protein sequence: CASSWTSGAEQFF.

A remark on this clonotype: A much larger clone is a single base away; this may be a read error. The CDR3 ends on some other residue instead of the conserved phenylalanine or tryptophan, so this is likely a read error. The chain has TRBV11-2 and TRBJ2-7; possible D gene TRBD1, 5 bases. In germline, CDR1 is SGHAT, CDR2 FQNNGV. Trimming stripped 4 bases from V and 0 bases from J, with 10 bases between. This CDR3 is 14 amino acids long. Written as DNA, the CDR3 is TGTGCCAGCAGCTCTAACAGGAACTCCTACGAGCAGTACCCC. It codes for CASSSNRNSYEQYP.

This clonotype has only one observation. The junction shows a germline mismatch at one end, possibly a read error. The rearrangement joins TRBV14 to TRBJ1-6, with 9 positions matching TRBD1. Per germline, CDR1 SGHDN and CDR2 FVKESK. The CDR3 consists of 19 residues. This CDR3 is CASSPLPFGTGTGNTPLHF. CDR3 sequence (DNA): TGTGCCAGCAGCCCGCTTCCATTTGGGACAGGGACCGGTAATACACCCCTCCACTTT.

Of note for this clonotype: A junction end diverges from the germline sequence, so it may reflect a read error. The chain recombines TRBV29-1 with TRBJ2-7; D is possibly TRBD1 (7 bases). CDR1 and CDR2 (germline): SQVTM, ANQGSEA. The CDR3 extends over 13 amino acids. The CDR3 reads CGATGEASYEQYF. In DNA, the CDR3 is TGCGGCGCTACAGGGGAGGCCTCCTATGAGCAGTACTTC.

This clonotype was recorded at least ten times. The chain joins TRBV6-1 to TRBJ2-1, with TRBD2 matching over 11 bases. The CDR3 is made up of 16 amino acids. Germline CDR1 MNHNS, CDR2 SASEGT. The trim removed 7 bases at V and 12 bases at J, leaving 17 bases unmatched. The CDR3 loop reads CASILGTTSGSRGQFF. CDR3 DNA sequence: TGTGCCAGCATCCTGGGGACTACTAGCGGGAGTAGAGGGCAGTTCTTC.

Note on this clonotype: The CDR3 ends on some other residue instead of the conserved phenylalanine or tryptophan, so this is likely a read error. This chain's CDR3 is CASSQAGGGYEQYL. CDR3 nucleotide sequence: TGTGCCAGCAGCCAAGCGGGGGGGGGATACGAGCAGTACCTC. This chain links TRBV14 with TRBJ2-7; the match to TRBD2 covers 8 bases. The CDR3 is 14 residues long. J was trimmed by 4 bases and V by 1 base; bases with no gene match: 3. Germline V gene lookup returns CDR1 SGHDN and CDR2 FVKESK.